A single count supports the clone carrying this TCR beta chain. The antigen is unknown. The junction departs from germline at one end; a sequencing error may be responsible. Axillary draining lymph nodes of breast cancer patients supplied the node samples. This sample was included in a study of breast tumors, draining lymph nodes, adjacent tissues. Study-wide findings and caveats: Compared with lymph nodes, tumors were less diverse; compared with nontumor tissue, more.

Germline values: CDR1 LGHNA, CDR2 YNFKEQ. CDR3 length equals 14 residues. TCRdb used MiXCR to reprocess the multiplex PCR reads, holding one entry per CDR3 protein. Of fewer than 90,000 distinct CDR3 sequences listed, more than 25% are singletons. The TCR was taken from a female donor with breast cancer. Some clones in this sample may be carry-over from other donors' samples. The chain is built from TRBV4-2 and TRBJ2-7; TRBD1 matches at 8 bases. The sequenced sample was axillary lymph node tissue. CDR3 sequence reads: CASRQVGQVHEQYF. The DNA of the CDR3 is TGTGCCAGCAGGCAAGTGGGACAGGTCCACGAGCAGTACTTC.